These 25 T cell receptor beta chains share one sample of origin, sequenced in a study of beta chain features in type 1 diabetes. Every bit of the isolated RNA underwent reverse transcription, so sequencing read expressed TCRB transcripts. Produced via immunoSEQ multiplex PCR; TCRdb's table is partial and in-frame only. The data show over 150,000 clones, approximately 8.1% seen once. Sequences were obtained from central memory CD4+ T cells from blood. These receptor sequences come from a young man in good health.

There are a few counts of this clone. This rearrangement joins TRBV21-1 to TRBJ2-7; no check of the table's D call, TRBD1, against the DNA was made. TRBV21-1 represents a pseudogene. The CDR3 has 15 amino acids. This CDR3 reads CASSRWTGRGNEQYF. CDR3 sequence (DNA): TGTGCCAGCAGCAGATGGACAGGGCGAGGGAACGAGCAGTACTTC.

The sample holds a few counts of this clone. CDR3 in amino acids: CASSLDGDRLYGYTF. CDR3 DNA sequence: TGTGCCAGCAGCTTAGACGGGGACAGATTATATGGCTACACCTTC. J is TRBJ1-2 and V is TRBV7-2, with 7 bases that match TRBD1. Germline CDR1 SGHTA, CDR2 FQGNSA. V lost 1 base to trimming and J lost 5 bases; unmatched junction nucleotides: 7. The CDR3 is 15 amino acids.

This chain connects TRBV7-3 to TRBJ2-1; D unclear. CDR1 is SGHTA, CDR2 FQGTGA, per germline. Between the trimmed V and J ends, which lost 4 bases and 7 bases, there was a span of 14 bases. The CDR3 is 14 residues long. CDR3 amino acids: CASSSSSSENEQFF. CDR3 nucleotide sequence: TGTGCCAGCAGCTCATCCTCTTCTGAGAATGAGCAGTTCTTC.

This clone turned up a few times. The chain has TRBV2 and TRBJ1-1; unclear D gene. V lost 6 bases and J lost 0, with 8 bases in between. The germline V gene has CDR1 SNHLY and CDR2 FYNNEI. CDR3 size: 13 residues. The CDR3 DNA is TGTGCCAGCAGCTTACAGATGAACACTGAAGCTTTCTTT. Amino acids: CASSLQMNTEAFF. Supplemented by reference TRBV2 and TRBJ1-1, the full variable domain reads EPEVTQTPSHQVTQMGQEVILRCVPISNHLYFYWYRQILGQKVEFLVSFYNNEISEKSEIFDDQFSVERPDGSNFTLKIRSTKLEDSAMYFCASSLQMNTEAFFGQGTRLTVV.

This clone has more than one count but fewer than ten. V and J are TRBV6-5 and TRBJ2-3, with D uncertain. The V gene lost 6 bases and the J gene lost 2 bases, with 9 bases spanning the gap. This CDR3 contains 13 residues. Germline lookup yields CDR1 MNHEY and CDR2 SVGAGI. The CDR3 nucleotides are TGTGCCAGCAGAACAGCCCTCACAGATACGCAGTATTTT. It translates to CASRTALTDTQYF.

This chain's CDR3 is CASSRLAGVGTDTQYF. CDR3 nucleotide sequence: TGTGCCAGCAGTCGACTAGCGGGAGTGGGAACAGATACGCAGTATTTT. The chain couples TRBV7-9 to TRBJ2-3; 12 bases are a match to TRBD2. V shed 6 bases, J shed 3 bases, and the junction held 7 bases outside the gene matches. Per germline, CDR1 SEHNR and CDR2 FQNEAQ (reference sequence). The CDR3 consists of 16 residues.

The chain uses TRBV19 and TRBJ2-1; 13 nucleotides line up with TRBD2. J gave up 4 bases and V 4 bases, and 4 bases lay outside the gene matches. Germline CDR1 is LNHDA and CDR2 is SQIVND (reference sequence). This CDR3 is 16 amino acids long. The CDR3 protein is CASSTLTSGGYNEQFF. DNA for the CDR3: TGTGCCAGTAGTACGTTGACTAGCGGGGGGTACAATGAGCAGTTCTTC.

This clone turned up a few times. V usage is TRBV9 and J usage is TRBJ2-1; D gene ambiguous. This CDR3 has 11 amino acids. Germline V gene lookup returns CDR1 SGDLS and CDR2 YYNGEE. Trimming cost V 7 bases and J 12 bases, with 14 bases left between them. The CDR3 loop is CASVKCGGQFF. As DNA, the CDR3 is TGTGCCAGCGTCAAGTGTGGCGGGCAGTTCTTC. The whole variable domain, filled in from reference TRBV9 and TRBJ2-1, reads DSGVTQTPKHLITATGQRVTLRCSPRSGDLSVYWYQQSLDQGLQFLIQYYNGEERAKGNILERFSAQQFPDLHSELNLSSLELGDSALYFCASVKCGGQFFGPGTRLTVL.

The rearrangement links TRBV4-1 to TRBJ2-1; possible D gene TRBD1, 6 bases. Trimming left V 0 bases short and J 9 bases short, with 9 bases between. CDR1 MGHRA and CDR2 YSYEKL come from the germline V gene. The length of the CDR3 is 13 residues. The CDR3 sequence is CASSQDQGREQFF. CDR3 in DNA: TGCGCCAGCAGCCAAGACCAGGGGCGTGAGCAGTTCTTC.

This clone was detected many times. The genes are TRBV7-9 and TRBJ2-3, with D maybe TRBD2 (6 bases). The CDR3 loop spans 15 amino acids. Germline V lookup: CDR1 SEHNR, CDR2 FQNEAQ (reference sequence). V lost 3 bases, J lost 3 bases, and 13 bases lay in between. The CDR3: CASSFGGTLTDTQYF. The CDR3 coding sequence is TGTGCCAGCAGCTTCGGCGGGACGCTAACAGATACGCAGTATTTT.

This clone was counted a few times. The rearrangement joins TRBV30 to TRBJ2-5; a possible D gene is TRBD2 (5 bases). Germline assignment: CDR1 GTSNPN and CDR2 SVGIG (reference sequence). V gave up 7 bases and J gave up 4 bases, with 22 bases separating them. The length of the CDR3 is 15 residues. In nucleotides, the CDR3 is TGTGCCTTGGGGAACAGCGGCGCCTCGAGAGAGACCCAGTACTTC. It translates to CALGNSGASRETQYF.

This clone was counted between two and nine times. This sequence joins TRBV5-1 and TRBJ2-5; the D gene is possibly TRBD1 (6 bases). V was shortened by 3 bases and J by 2 bases, with 14 bases between the two germline ends. The CDR3 is 15 residues long. Germline loops: CDR1 SGHRS, CDR2 YFSETQ. The CDR3 loop is CASSWGNGQQETQYF. The DNA of the CDR3 is TGCGCCAGCAGCTGGGGCAACGGACAGCAAGAGACCCAGTACTTC.

V is TRBV6-4 and J is TRBJ1-6; 10 bases fit TRBD1. V dropped 3 bases and J dropped 9; count of bases not matched to a gene: 5. The germline gives CDR1 MRHNA, CDR2 SNTAGT. This CDR3 has 15 amino acids. CDR3 in DNA: TGTGCCAGCAGTGAAGTGACAGGGGGCTTTTCACCCCTCCACTTT. Protein sequence: CASSEVTGGFSPLHF.

This clone was found a few times. The V gene is TRBV4-2, the J gene TRBJ2-7; 10 bases line up with TRBD1. The CDR3 loop spans 16 amino acids. In germline, CDR1 is LGHNA, CDR2 YNFKEQ. Unmatched junction bases numbered 10, after V lost 4 bases and J lost 4 bases. CDR3 nucleotides: TGTGCCAGCAGCCGATTCTCCGGGACAGGGGATTACGAGCAGTACTTC. It encodes CASSRFSGTGDYEQYF.

This clone was seen a few times. This chain uses TRBV10-3 with TRBJ2-3, with D tentatively TRBD2 (5 bases). Trimming took off 10 bases at V and 4 bases at J, with 21 bases between the two ends. The germline V gene encodes CDR1 ENHRY and CDR2 SYGVKD. This CDR3 region has 15 residues. CDR3 nucleotide sequence: TGTGCCACCCACGGCGGTGGCGGGTCCCCAGATACGCAGTATTTT. Translating gives CATHGGGGSPDTQYF.

This clone was seen more than once but under ten times. The gene calls are TRBV29-1 and TRBJ1-2; TRBD1 agrees at 12 bases. Germline CDR1 SQVTM, CDR2 ANQGSEA. The J segment lost 5 bases and the V segment lost 2 bases, leaving 12 bases of the junction unmatched. The CDR3 sequence is 17 residues long. The CDR3, as DNA: TGCAGCGTTGAACCCGGGACAGGGGGCACCTTATGGTATGGCTACACCTTC. Protein product: CSVEPGTGGTLWYGYTF.

This clone was picked up a small number of times. V usage is TRBV7-8 and J usage is TRBJ2-2; TRBD1 is a possible D gene (5 bases). Trimming cost V 5 bases and J 6 bases, with 22 bases left between them. Germline V gives CDR1 SGHVS, CDR2 FQNEAQ. The CDR3 extends over 17 amino acids. CDR3 protein: CASSRFWTNRDAGELFF. The CDR3 coding sequence is TGTGCCAGCAGCCGATTTTGGACAAACAGAGATGCCGGGGAGCTGTTTTTT.

This clone was seen only a few times. The rearrangement uses TRBV28 and TRBJ2-7, with 8 bases matching TRBD2. Germline values: CDR1 MDHEN, CDR2 SYDVKM. With V trimmed by 7 bases and J by 4 bases, 6 bases remained unmatched. CDR3 length: 13 residues. CDR3 sequence reads: CASTPGGRYEQYF. CDR3 coding DNA: TGTGCCAGCACCCCGGGAGGGCGATACGAGCAGTACTTC.

The chain carries TRBV25-1 and TRBJ2-5, with TRBD1 as a possible D gene (5 bases). The germline V gene has CDR1 MGHDK and CDR2 SYGVNS. The CDR3 has 15 amino acids. V was clipped by 7 bases and J by 2 bases, with 17 bases between them. CDR3 sequence: CASTSLGTGQETQYF. CDR3 nucleotides: TGTGCCAGCACCTCCTTAGGCACAGGTCAAGAGACCCAGTACTTC.

This clone was detected a few times. J is TRBJ1-1 and V is TRBV10-3; D perhaps matches TRBD1 (5 bases). CDR3 length equals 14 residues. Trimming removed 6 bases from V and 5 bases from J, with 16 bases in between. Germline V CDR1 and CDR2: ENHRY, SYGVKD. CDR3 amino acids: CAISDPPGGTEAFF. Here the CDR3 DNA reads TGTGCCATCAGCGACCCCCCTGGGGGGACTGAAGCTTTCTTT.

The rearrangement joins TRBV7-2 to TRBJ2-7; 7 bases match TRBD2. CDR1 SGHTA and CDR2 FQGNSA come from the germline V gene. Trimming took 2 bases from V and 2 from J; bases not matched to a gene: 6. This CDR3 is built from 15 residues. The CDR3 bases are TGTGCCAGCAGCTTATTCCTTAGCGGGCCCTACGAGCAGTACTTC. Translated, it gives CASSLFLSGPYEQYF.

The chain employs TRBV28 and TRBJ2-5; 8 nucleotides align to TRBD2. The J segment lost 0 bases and the V segment lost 6 bases, leaving 3 bases of the junction unmatched. Germline CDR1 MDHEN, CDR2 SYDVKM. This CDR3 spans 14 amino acids. CDR3 protein: CASSPGGYQETQYF. The CDR3 nucleotides are TGTGCCAGCAGCCCGGGAGGGTACCAAGAGACCCAGTACTTC.

This clone appeared many times. The J gene is TRBJ1-4, the V gene TRBV13; 8 positions agree with TRBD1. The CDR3 extends over 11 amino acids. Per germline, CDR1 PRHDT and CDR2 FYEKMQ (reference sequence). Trimming at V came to 2 bases and at J to 14 bases, leaving 1 base not matched to a gene. In DNA, the CDR3 is TGTGCCAGCAGCTTAAACAGGGGGCTGTTTTTT. This encodes CASSLNRGLFF.

The gene calls are TRBV28 and TRBJ1-1; no firm D call. The CDR3 length is 15 residues. Germline CDR1 MDHEN, CDR2 SYDVKM. Trimming removed 5 bases at V and 4 bases at J, with 17 bases between. Written as DNA, the CDR3 is TGTGCCAGCAGTCCCCAGGAGGGCGGGGTCACTGAAGCTTTCTTT. Amino acids: CASSPQEGGVTEAFF.

This chain links TRBV7-2 with TRBJ1-6, with 7 bases aligning to TRBD1. The V and J ends lost 5 bases and 11 bases, in that order; junction bases with no gene match: 12. CDR1 is SGHTA, CDR2 FQGNSA, per germline. The CDR3 spans 15 residues. This chain's CDR3 is CASSTLTGRRAPLHF. CDR3 in DNA: TGTGCCAGCAGCACCCTGACAGGGCGGAGGGCACCCCTCCACTTT.